This T cell receptor beta chain was sequenced during a study of blood T cell repertoires in COVID-19. Whole-study context: The cDNA or gDNA used as material had been derived from T cells, B-cell-depleted T cells, or PBMCs.

The V and J ends lost 4 bases and 4 bases, in that order; junction bases with no gene match: 7. Germline V lookup: CDR1 SGHRS, CDR2 YFSETQ. This CDR3 contains 15 residues. Here immunoSEQ multiplex PCR was the method, and the copy in TCRdb shows in-frame clones only, minus some. The sample has some 300,000 clones, about 89% seen once. The genes are TRBV5-1 and TRBJ1-4; 7 bases fit TRBD1. The sequenced sample consisted of PBMCs or T cells enriched from blood (not recorded which). The source is a woman between 35 and 50 years old who had recovered from COVID-19. In DNA, the CDR3 is TGCGCCAGCAGCGTAGCCGGGACAGATAATGAAAAACTGTTTTTT. Amino acids: CASSVAGTDNEKLFF.